A selection of T cell receptor beta chains follows, all from one sample in a study of shared clonotypes between healthy human individuals. Sequenced by immunoSEQ multiplex PCR; TCRdb stores in-frame clones only, minus some. The sample shows a few million clones, 93% of them seen only once. Sample: naive CD4+ T cells from PBMCs. Receptors were obtained from a man aged 18-30 years in good health. Some clones in this sample may be carry-over from other donors' samples. Both conserved end residues are part of each CDR3. Fields, in order: D gene, V gene, J gene, CDR3 protein, CDR3 DNA. A D gene is named only where the DNA matches it firmly.

D: TRBD1; V: TRBV7-2; J: TRBJ2-2; CDR3: CASSLATATGATGELFF; DNA: TGTGCCAGCAGCTTAGCGACGGCGACAGGGGCCACCGGGGAGCTGTTTTTT
D: NA; V: TRBV2; J: TRBJ1-1; CDR3: CASSVGWAEAFF; DNA: TGTGCCAGCAGTGTGGGGTGGGCTGAAGCTTTCTTT
D: TRBD1; V: TRBV5-8; J: TRBJ2-2; CDR3: CASSYRGLDTGELFF; DNA: TGTGCCAGCAGTTACAGGGGGCTCGACACCGGGGAGCTGTTTTTT
D: TRBD1; V: TRBV5-1; J: TRBJ2-7; CDR3: CASSKDRSYEQYF; DNA: TGCGCCAGCAGCAAGGACAGGTCCTACGAGCAGTACTTC
D: NA; V: TRBV6-5; J: TRBJ2-3; CDR3: CASSRRAGDTQYF; DNA: TGTGCCAGCAGCCGACGGGCGGGAGATACGCAGTATTTT
D: NA; V: TRBV7-3; J: TRBJ2-1; CDR3: CASSLARLGAEQFF; DNA: TGTGCCAGCAGCTTAGCGAGACTAGGAGCCGAGCAGTTCTTC
D: TRBD1; V: TRBV6-6; J: TRBJ2-7; CDR3: CASSKPGQVPYEQYF; DNA: TGTGCCAGCAGTAAACCGGGACAGGTACCCTACGAGCAGTACTTC
D: NA; V: TRBV13; J: TRBJ2-5; CDR3: CASSLTGVGLDIVETQYF; DNA: TGTGCCAGCAGCTTAACTGGGGTGGGTTTGGATATCGTGGAGACCCAGTACTTC
D: TRBD1; V: TRBV28; J: TRBJ2-7; CDR3: CASRGRQGAYEQYF; DNA: TGTGCCAGCAGGGGTCGGCAGGGGGCCTACGAGCAGTACTTC
D: TRBD2; V: TRBV9; J: TRBJ2-3; CDR3: CASSVVVAGADTQYF; DNA: TGTGCCAGCAGCGTAGTAGTAGCGGGAGCGGATACGCAGTATTTT
D: NA; V: TRBV7-3; J: TRBJ2-7; CDR3: CASSLTTPRREQYF; DNA: TGTGCCAGCAGCTTAACCACCCCAAGGCGCGAGCAGTACTTC
D: NA; V: TRBV30; J: TRBJ2-3; CDR3: CAWSLGPDTDTQYF; DNA: TGTGCCTGGAGCCTCGGCCCCGATACAGATACGCAGTATTTT
D: NA; V: TRBV11-1; J: TRBJ2-3; CDR3: CASSPIVRADTQYF; DNA: TGTGCCAGCAGCCCAATTGTGCGGGCAGATACGCAGTATTTT
D: NA; V: TRBV19; J: TRBJ1-4; CDR3: CASSRQTLNEKLFF; DNA: TGTGCCAGTTCCCGACAGACCCTTAATGAAAAACTGTTTTTT
D: NA; V: TRBV4-1; J: TRBJ1-4; CDR3: CASSPRVNEKLFF; DNA: TGCGCCAGCAGCCCTCGAGTGAATGAAAAACTGTTTTTT
D: TRBD2; V: TRBV7-3; J: TRBJ2-2; CDR3: CASSLKSGRATGELFF; DNA: TGTGCCAGCAGCTTAAAAAGCGGGAGGGCTACCGGGGAGCTGTTTTTT
D: TRBD1; V: TRBV6-1; J: TRBJ1-1; CDR3: CASSAGQGTEAFF; DNA: TGTGCCAGCAGTGCCGGACAGGGCACTGAAGCTTTCTTT
D: NA; V: TRBV7-2; J: TRBJ2-7; CDR3: CASSRQSGAGGDEQYF; DNA: TGTGCCAGCAGCCGCCAGTCGGGCGCTGGGGGCGACGAGCAGTACTTC
D: NA; V: TRBV11-1; J: TRBJ1-2; CDR3: CASSLYRQGYGYTF; DNA: TGTGCCAGCAGCTTGTACAGGCAGGGGTATGGCTACACCTTC
D: TRBD1; V: TRBV7-2; J: TRBJ2-3; CDR3: CASSFQTGAQDTQYF; DNA: TGTGCCAGCAGCTTTCAAACAGGGGCACAAGATACGCAGTATTTT
D: NA; V: TRBV5-1; J: TRBJ2-2; CDR3: CASSTWDSYTGELFF; DNA: TGCGCCAGCAGCACCTGGGACTCGTACACCGGGGAGCTGTTTTTT
D: NA; V: TRBV11-3; J: TRBJ2-2; CDR3: CASSPRGGVNTGELFF; DNA: TGTGCCAGCAGCCCCCGGGGCGGAGTTAACACCGGGGAGCTGTTTTTT
D: NA; V: TRBV19; J: TRBJ1-1; CDR3: CASSIDRNTEAFF; DNA: TGTGCCAGTAGTATCGACAGGAACACTGAAGCTTTCTTT
D: TRBD2; V: TRBV28; J: TRBJ2-1; CDR3: CASTSPRGSSYNEQFF; DNA: TGTGCCAGCACCTCCCCCCGCGGGAGCTCCTACAATGAGCAGTTCTTC
D: NA; V: TRBV28; J: TRBJ1-4; CDR3: CASSLKLPGDEKLFF; DNA: TGTGCCAGCAGTTTAAAGTTGCCGGGGGATGAAAAACTGTTTTTT
D: NA; V: TRBV6-5; J: TRBJ2-7; CDR3: CASSEPRKAPYEQYF; DNA: TGTGCCAGCAGCGAACCCCGGAAGGCTCCCTACGAGCAGTACTTC
D: NA; V: TRBV18; J: TRBJ2-1; CDR3: CASSPSRVGLYNEQFF; DNA: TGTGCCAGCTCACCCTCCAGAGTGGGGCTTTACAATGAGCAGTTCTTC
D: NA; V: TRBV19; J: TRBJ2-2; CDR3: CASRALSTRVTTGELFF; DNA: TGTGCCAGTAGGGCCCTGAGCACAAGGGTAACTACCGGGGAGCTGTTTTTT
D: NA; V: TRBV18; J: TRBJ2-1; CDR3: CASSDPRTPSYNEQFF; DNA: TGTGCCAGCTCGGACCCCCGGACACCCTCCTACAATGAGCAGTTCTTC